Listed here are 10 T cell receptor beta chains from one sample, sequenced in a study of long-term antiretroviral therapy in people with HIV. Run at survey level, the immunoSEQ assay was version v3.0. Profiling relied on immunoSEQ multiplex PCR, and the TCRdb table lists in-frame clones only, not all of them. The table records 10,000 to 15,000 clones, less than 90% of them present only once. The sequencing used unsorted PBMCs, collected 2.1 years after starting antiretroviral therapy. The receptors shown here come from a woman in her 40s with HIV.

V is TRBV30 and J is TRBJ1-5; TRBD1 matches at 7 bases. Germline loops: CDR1 GTSNPN, CDR2 SVGIG (reference sequence). V trimming: 2 bases; J trimming: 7 bases; junction bases outside the gene matches: 8. This CDR3 region has 14 residues. CDR3 sequence reads: CAWSPTGTDQPQHF. CDR3 nucleotides: TGTGCCTGGAGTCCCACCGGGACAGACCAGCCCCAGCATTTT.

The CDR3 loop reads CASSLGDSTRPEAFF. As DNA, the CDR3 is TGTGCCAGCAGCTTAGGGGACAGCACTAGACCTGAAGCTTTCTTT. The gene calls are TRBV7-9 and TRBJ1-1, with TRBD1 matching over 7 bases. J was trimmed by 6 bases and V by 1 base; bases with no gene match: 8. The CDR3 has 15 amino acids. Germline lookup yields CDR1 SEHNR and CDR2 FQNEAQ (reference sequence).

The chain employs TRBV6-5 and TRBJ1-2; 8 nucleotides agree with TRBD1. This CDR3 comprises 14 residues. V dropped 5 bases and J dropped 2; count of bases not matched to a gene: 4. Looked up from germline, CDR1 is MNHEY and CDR2 is SVGAGI. CDR3 sequence: CASSEDRGNYGYTF. For the CDR3, the DNA is TGTGCCAGCAGTGAAGACAGGGGCAACTATGGCTACACCTTC.

The V and J genes are TRBV7-9 and TRBJ1-2, with D possibly matching TRBD1 (5 bases). The CDR3 is 15 residues long. Trimming removed 4 bases at V and 7 bases at J, with 19 bases between. The V gene's germline CDR1 is SEHNR and CDR2 FQNEAQ (reference sequence). In DNA form, the CDR3 reads TGTGCCAGCAGCTCGTCTTCCGGGCCGGGGGGTGGCTACACCTTC. This sequence encodes CASSSSSGPGGGYTF.

This clone was picked up one time. This rearrangement joins TRBV9 to TRBJ1-2; 12 bases fit TRBD1. Germline values: CDR1 SGDLS, CDR2 YYNGEE. Trimming took 4 bases from V and 3 from J; bases not matched to a gene: 10. This CDR3 comprises 17 residues. The CDR3 nucleotides read TGTGCCAGCAGCCTGCTAGGGACAGGGGGCGCGGACTATGGCTACACCTTC. It specifies CASSLLGTGGADYGYTF.

This rearrangement joins TRBV7-9 to TRBJ2-6, with D unclear. Trimming stripped 0 bases from V and 3 bases from J, with 9 bases between. Germline-derived CDR1 and CDR2 are SEHNR and FQNEAQ (reference sequence). The CDR3 consists of 16 residues. The CDR3 loop reads CASSLALALGANVLTF. As DNA, the CDR3 is TGTGCCAGCAGCTTAGCGCTGGCGCTTGGGGCCAACGTCCTGACTTTC.

The table lists this clone with a few counts. V is TRBV19 and J is TRBJ1-2; weak D call: TRBD1 (5 bases). With 3 bases removed from V and 3 bases from J, the gap between germline ends came to 8 bases. CDR3 size: 13 residues. Germline CDR1 is LNHDA and CDR2 is SQIVND (reference sequence). CDR3 protein: CASSISGYYGYTF. The CDR3 bases are TGTGCCAGTAGTATTTCAGGGTACTATGGCTACACCTTC.

This chain connects TRBV7-3 to TRBJ2-1; D is possibly TRBD1 or TRBD2 (5 bases each). CDR3 length: 14 amino acids. The germline gives CDR1 SGHTA, CDR2 FQGTGA. Trimming left V 1 base short and J 5 bases short, with 9 bases between. The CDR3 bases are TGTGCCAGCAGCTTAAGCAGGGAGCACAATGAGCAGTTCTTC. This gives the protein CASSLSREHNEQFF. Full variable domain (rest looked up from reference TRBV7-3 and TRBJ2-1): GAGVSQTPSNKVTEKGKYVELRCDPISGHTALYWYRQSLGQGPEFLIYFQGTGAADDSGLPNDRFFAVRPEGSVSTLKIQRTERGDSAVYLCASSLSREHNEQFFGPGTRLTVL.

The genes are TRBV25-1 and TRBJ2-2, with D possibly being TRBD2 (7 bases). V lost 5 bases, J lost 3 bases, and 16 bases lay in between. Germline-derived CDR1 and CDR2 are MGHDK and SYGVNS. CDR3 length equals 16 residues. For the CDR3, the DNA is TGTGCCAGCAGTAACACCGGGGGGCTGGACACCGGGGAGCTGTTTTTT. Translating gives CASSNTGGLDTGELFF.

The J gene is TRBJ2-7, the V gene TRBV6-1; maybe TRBD2 (5 bases). The CDR3 runs to 15 residues. CDR1 MNHNS and CDR2 SASEGT come from the germline V gene. Trimming shortened V by 1 base and J by 5 bases, and 15 bases separated the two germline ends. The chain's CDR3 is CASSEGRHEGNEQYF. The CDR3 region has the DNA TGTGCCAGCAGTGAAGGGCGTCATGAGGGAAACGAGCAGTACTTC.